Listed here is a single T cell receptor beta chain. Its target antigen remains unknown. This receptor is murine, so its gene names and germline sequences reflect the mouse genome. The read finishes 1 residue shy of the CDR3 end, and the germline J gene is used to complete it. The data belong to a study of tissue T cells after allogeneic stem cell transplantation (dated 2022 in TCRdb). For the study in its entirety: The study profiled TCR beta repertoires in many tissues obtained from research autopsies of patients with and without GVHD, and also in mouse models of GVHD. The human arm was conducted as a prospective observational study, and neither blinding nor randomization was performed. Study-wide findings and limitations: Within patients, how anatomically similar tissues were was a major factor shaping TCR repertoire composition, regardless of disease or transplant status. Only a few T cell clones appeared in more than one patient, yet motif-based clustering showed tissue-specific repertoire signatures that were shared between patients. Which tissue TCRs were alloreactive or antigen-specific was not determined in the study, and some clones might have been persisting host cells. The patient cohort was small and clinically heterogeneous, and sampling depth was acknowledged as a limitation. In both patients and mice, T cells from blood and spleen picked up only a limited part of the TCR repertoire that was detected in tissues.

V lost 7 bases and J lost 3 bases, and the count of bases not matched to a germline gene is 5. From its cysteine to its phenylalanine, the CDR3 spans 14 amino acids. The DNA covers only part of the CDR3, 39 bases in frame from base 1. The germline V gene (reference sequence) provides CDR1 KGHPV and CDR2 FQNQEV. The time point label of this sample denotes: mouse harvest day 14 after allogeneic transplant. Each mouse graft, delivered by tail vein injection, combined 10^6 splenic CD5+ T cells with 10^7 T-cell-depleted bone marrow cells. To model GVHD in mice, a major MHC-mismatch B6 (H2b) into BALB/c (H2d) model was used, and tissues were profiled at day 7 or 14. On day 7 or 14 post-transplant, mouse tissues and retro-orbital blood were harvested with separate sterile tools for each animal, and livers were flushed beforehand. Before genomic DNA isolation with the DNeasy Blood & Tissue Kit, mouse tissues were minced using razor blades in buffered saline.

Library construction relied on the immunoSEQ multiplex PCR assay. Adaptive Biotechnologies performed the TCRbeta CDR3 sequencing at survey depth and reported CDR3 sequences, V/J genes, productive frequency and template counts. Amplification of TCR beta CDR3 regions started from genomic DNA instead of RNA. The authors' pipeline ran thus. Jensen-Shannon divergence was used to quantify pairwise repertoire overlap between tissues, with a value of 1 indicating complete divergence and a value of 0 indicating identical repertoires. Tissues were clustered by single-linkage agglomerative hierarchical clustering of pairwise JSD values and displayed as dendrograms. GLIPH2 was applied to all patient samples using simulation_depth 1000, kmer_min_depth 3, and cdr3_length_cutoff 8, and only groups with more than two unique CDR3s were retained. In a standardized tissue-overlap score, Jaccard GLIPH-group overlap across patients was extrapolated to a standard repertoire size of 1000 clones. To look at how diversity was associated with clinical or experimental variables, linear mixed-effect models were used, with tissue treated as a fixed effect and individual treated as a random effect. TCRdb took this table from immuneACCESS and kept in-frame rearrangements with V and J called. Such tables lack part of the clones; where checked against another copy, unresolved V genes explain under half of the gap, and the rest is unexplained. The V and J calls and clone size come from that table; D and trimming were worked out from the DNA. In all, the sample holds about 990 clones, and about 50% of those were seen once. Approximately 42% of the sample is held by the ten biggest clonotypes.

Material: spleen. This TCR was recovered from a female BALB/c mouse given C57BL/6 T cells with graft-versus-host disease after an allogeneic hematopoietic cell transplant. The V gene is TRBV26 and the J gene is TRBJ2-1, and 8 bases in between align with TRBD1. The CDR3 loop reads CASTKDRVYAEQFF. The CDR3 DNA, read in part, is TGTGCCAGCACTAAGGACAGGGTCTATGCTGAGCAGTTC.